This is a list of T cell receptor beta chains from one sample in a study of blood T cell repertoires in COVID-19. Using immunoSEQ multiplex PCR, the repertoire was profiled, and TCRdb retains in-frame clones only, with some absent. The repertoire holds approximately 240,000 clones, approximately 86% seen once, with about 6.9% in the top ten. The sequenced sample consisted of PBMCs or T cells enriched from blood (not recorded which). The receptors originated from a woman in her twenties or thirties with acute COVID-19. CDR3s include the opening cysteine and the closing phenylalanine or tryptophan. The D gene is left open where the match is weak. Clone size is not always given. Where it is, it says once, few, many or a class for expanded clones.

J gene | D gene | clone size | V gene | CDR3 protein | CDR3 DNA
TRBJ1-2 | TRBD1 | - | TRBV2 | CASRGQANYGYTF | TGTGCCAGCAGGGGACAGGCTAACTATGGCTACACCTTC
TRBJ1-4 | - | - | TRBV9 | CASSVAQTNEKLFF | TGTGCCAGCAGCGTTGCGCAAACTAATGAAAAACTGTTTTTT
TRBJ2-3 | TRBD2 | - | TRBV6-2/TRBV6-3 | CASSRLAPDTQYF | TGTGCCAGCAGCCGACTAGCCCCAGATACGCAGTATTTT
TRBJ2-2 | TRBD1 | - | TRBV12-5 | CASAQRTGGNTGELFF | TGTGCTAGTGCCCAACGGACAGGGGGCAACACCGGGGAGCTGTTTTTT
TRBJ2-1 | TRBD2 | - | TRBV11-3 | CASSQEREPYNEQFF | TGTGCCAGCAGCCAGGAGCGGGAGCCCTACAATGAGCAGTTCTTC
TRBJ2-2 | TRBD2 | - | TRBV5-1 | CASSLGTNLGGSAELFF | TGCGCCAGCAGCTTGGGGACCAACTTGGGGGGGAGTGCCGAGCTGTTTTTT
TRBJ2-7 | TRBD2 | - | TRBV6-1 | CASSELGGRGEQYF | TGTGCCAGCAGTGAATTGGGCGGGAGAGGTGAGCAGTACTTC
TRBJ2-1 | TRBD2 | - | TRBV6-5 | CASSYSGLAGEYEQFF | TGTGCCAGCAGTTACTCCGGACTAGCGGGGGAGTATGAGCAGTTCTTC
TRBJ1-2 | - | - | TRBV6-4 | CASSDSEGRVGYTF | TGTGCCAGCAGTGACTCGGAGGGTCGGGTTGGCTACACCTTC
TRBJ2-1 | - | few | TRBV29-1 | CSALSTTYNEQFF | TGCAGCGCCCTCAGTACGACCTACAATGAGCAGTTCTTC
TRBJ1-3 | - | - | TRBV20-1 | CSASRGVGPSSGNTIYF | TGCAGTGCTAGTCGGGGGGTGGGGCCGAGCTCTGGAAACACCATATATTTT
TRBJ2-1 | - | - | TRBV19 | CASSLADEQFF | TGTGCCAGTAGTTTAGCAGATGAGCAGTTCTTC
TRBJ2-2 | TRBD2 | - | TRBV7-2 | CASSLTPAGTLQNTGELFF | TGTGCCAGCAGCTTGACTCCAGCGGGAACACTCCAGAACACCGGGGAGCTGTTTTTT
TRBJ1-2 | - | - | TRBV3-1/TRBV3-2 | CASSPYSDSLRGYTF | TGTGCCAGCAGCCCATACTCCGACAGCCTTCGCGGCTACACCTTC
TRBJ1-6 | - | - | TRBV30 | CAWSVLTGSNSPLHF | TGTGCCTGGAGTGTACTAACAGGAAGTAATTCACCCCTCCACTTT
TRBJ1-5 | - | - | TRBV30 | CAWTHGGNQPQHF | TGTGCCTGGACCCACGGAGGCAATCAGCCCCAGCATTTT
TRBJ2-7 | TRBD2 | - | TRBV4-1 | CASSQEPGLADSYEQYF | TGCGCCAGCAGCCAAGAACCGGGACTAGCGGACTCCTACGAGCAGTACTTC
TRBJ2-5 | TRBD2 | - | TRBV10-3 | CAISDVAGGPETQYF | TGTGCCATCAGTGATGTAGCGGGAGGGCCGGAGACCCAGTACTTC
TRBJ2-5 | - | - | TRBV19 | CASSRLGETQYF | TGTGCCAGTAGTCGGCTCGGGGAGACCCAGTACTTC
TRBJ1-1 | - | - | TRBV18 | CASSPPTGPHTEAFF | TGTGCCAGCTCACCACCAACAGGGCCGCACACTGAAGCTTTCTTT
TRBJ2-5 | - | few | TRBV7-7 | CASSSGLTETQYF | TGTGCTAGCAGCTCAGGACTAACAGAGACCCAGTACTTC
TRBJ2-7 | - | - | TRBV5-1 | CASSLRVFGGQGKTYEQYF | TGCGCCAGCAGCTTGAGAGTGTTCGGTGGGCAGGGAAAGACCTACGAGCAGTACTTC
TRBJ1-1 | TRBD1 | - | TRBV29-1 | CSVRTGVMVTEAFF | TGCAGCGTGCGGACAGGGGTGATGGTCACTGAAGCTTTCTTT
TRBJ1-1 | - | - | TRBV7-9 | CASSFPSAGLRPEAFF | TGTGCCAGCAGCTTCCCCTCGGCAGGGTTGAGGCCTGAAGCTTTCTTT
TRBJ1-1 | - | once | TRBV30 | CAWSPVRGGEAFF | TGTGCCTGGAGTCCCGTAAGGGGCGGTGAAGCTTTCTTT
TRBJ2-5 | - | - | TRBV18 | CASSPPQTQETQYF | TGTGCCAGCTCACCTCCTCAGACTCAAGAGACCCAGTACTTC
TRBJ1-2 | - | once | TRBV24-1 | CATYARNRERLYGYTF | TGTGCCACTTACGCGAGAAACAGGGAAAGACTCTATGGCTACACCTTC
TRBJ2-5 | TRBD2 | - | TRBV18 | CASSQSSGSRETQYF | TGTGCCAGCTCTCAGAGTAGCGGGAGCCGAGAGACCCAGTACTTC
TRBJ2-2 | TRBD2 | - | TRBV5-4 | CASSAAGVKTGELFF | TGTGCCAGCAGCGCAGCGGGAGTTAAAACCGGGGAGCTGTTTTTT
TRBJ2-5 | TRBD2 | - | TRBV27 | CASSSRTSGKLGETQYF | TGTGCCAGCAGTTCCCGGACTAGCGGGAAATTGGGAGAGACCCAGTACTTC
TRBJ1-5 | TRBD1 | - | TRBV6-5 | CASSFDRGGNQPQHF | TGTGCCAGCAGTTTCGACAGGGGCGGGAATCAGCCCCAGCATTTT
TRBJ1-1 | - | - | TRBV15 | CATSRATGIGGTEAFF | TGTGCCACCAGCAGAGCAACAGGAATCGGGGGCACTGAAGCTTTCTTT
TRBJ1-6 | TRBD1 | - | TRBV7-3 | CASSSRGQGNSPLHF | TGTGCCAGCAGCAGCCGAGGACAGGGGAATTCACCCCTCCACTTT